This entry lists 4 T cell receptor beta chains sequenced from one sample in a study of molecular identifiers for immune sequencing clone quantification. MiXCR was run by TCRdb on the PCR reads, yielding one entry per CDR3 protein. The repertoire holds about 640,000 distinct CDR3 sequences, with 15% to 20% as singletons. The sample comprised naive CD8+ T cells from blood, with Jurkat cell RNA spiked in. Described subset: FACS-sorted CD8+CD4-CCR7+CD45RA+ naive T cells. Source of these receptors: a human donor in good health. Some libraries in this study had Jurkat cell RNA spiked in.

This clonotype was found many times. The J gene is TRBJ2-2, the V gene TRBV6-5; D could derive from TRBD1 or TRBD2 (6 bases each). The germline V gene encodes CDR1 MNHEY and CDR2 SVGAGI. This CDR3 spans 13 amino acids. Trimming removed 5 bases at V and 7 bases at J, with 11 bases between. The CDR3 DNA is TGTGCCAGCAGTGGGGGCGGGAACGGGGAGCTGTTTTTT. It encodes CASSGGGNGELFF.

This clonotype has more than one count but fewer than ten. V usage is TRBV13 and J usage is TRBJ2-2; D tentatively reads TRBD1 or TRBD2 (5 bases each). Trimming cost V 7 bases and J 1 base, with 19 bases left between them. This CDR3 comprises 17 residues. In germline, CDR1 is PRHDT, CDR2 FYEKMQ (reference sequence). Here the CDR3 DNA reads TGTGCCAGCACCTTGGGGATCATGGGGGTGAACACCGGGGAGCTGTTTTTT. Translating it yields CASTLGIMGVNTGELFF.

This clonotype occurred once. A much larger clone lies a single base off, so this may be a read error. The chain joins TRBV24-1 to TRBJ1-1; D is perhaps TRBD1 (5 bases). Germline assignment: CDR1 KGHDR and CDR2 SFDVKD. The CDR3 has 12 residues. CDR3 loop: CATGDLTGRAFF. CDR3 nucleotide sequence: TGTGCCACCGGTGACCTAACAGGTAGAGCTTTCTTT.

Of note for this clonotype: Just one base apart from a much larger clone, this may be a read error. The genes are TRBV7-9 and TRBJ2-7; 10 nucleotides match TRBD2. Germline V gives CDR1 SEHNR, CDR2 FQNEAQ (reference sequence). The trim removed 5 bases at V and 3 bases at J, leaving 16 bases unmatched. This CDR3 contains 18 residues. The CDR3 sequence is CASSPHGASGGPFYEQYF. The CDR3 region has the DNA TGTGCCAGCAGCCCACACGGGGCTAGCGGGGGACCTTTCTACGAGCAGTACTTC. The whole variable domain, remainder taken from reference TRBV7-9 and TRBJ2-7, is DTGVSQNPRHKITKRGQNVTFRCDPISEHNRLYWYRQTLGQGPEFLTYFQNEAQLEKSRLLSDRFSAERPKGSFSTLEIQRTEQGDSAMYLCASSPHGASGGPFYEQYFGPGTRLTVT.